The rows below give T cell receptor beta chains drawn from one sample of a study of cytotoxic CD8 clonotypes in ibrutinib-treated CLL. Some clones are missing from TCRdb's copy, which holds only in-frame ones; the method was immunoSEQ multiplex PCR. Of under 75,000 clones listed, about 72% were seen once; the top ten hold about 40%. This sample comprised PBMCs, obtained after 12 months of ibrutinib treatment. The origin of the receptors is a human donor with chronic lymphocytic leukemia. The CDR3 runs from the conserved cysteine through the conserved F or W. Each record gives: clone size, D gene, J gene, V gene, CDR3 protein, CDR3 DNA. A D gene is named only where the DNA matches it firmly. A row's size may be missing; if present it is once, few, many or a size class.

once | TRBD2 | TRBJ2-5 | TRBV29-1 | CSVEKLLAGEEETQYF | TGCAGCGTTGAAAAGTTACTAGCGGGAGAGGAAGAGACCCAGTACTTC
- | - | TRBJ2-2 | TRBV28 | CASMWLTNTGELFF | TGTGCCAGCATGTGGTTAACGAACACCGGGGAGCTGTTTTTT
- | - | TRBJ2-2 | TRBV10-3 | CAISEVQGPSTGELFF | TGTGCCATCAGTGAGGTCCAGGGGCCGTCCACCGGGGAGCTGTTTTTT
- | - | TRBJ2-7 | TRBV7-2 | CASSFRDGPYEQYF | TGTGCCAGCAGCTTCCGGGACGGCCCCTACGAGCAGTACTTC
- | TRBD1 | TRBJ2-7 | TRBV7-9 | CASSQGQGAYEQYF | TGTGCCAGCAGCCAGGGACAGGGGGCTTACGAGCAGTACTTC
- | - | TRBJ2-5 | TRBV7-9 | CASSAETQYF | TGTGCCAGCAGCGCAGAGACCCAGTACTTC
- | - | TRBJ2-1 | TRBV5-1 | CASSLEGFNEQFF | TGCGCCAGCAGCTTGGAGGGTTTTAATGAGCAGTTCTTC
- | - | TRBJ2-2 | TRBV29-1 | CSAGGLNTGELFF | TGCAGCGCGGGCGGGCTGAACACCGGGGAGCTGTTTTTT
- | - | TRBJ2-2 | TRBV7-2 | CASRTEAAKGGELFF | TGTGCCAGCAGAACGGAGGCAGCAAAGGGCGGGGAGCTGTTTTTT
- | TRBD2 | TRBJ2-5 | TRBV5-1 | CASSLAGRRETQYF | TGCGCCAGCAGCTTGGCCGGGAGGAGGGAGACCCAGTACTTC
few | - | TRBJ2-1 | TRBV19 | CASSIEGNEQFF | TGTGCCAGTAGTATTGAGGGGAATGAGCAGTTCTTC
- | - | TRBJ1-1 | TRBV15 | CATSRDAAGGNTEAFF | TGTGCCACCAGCAGAGATGCCGCTGGGGGAAACACTGAAGCTTTCTTT
- | - | TRBJ2-7 | TRBV5-5 | CASSLPGTTSRYEQYF | TGTGCCAGCAGCTTGCCCGGGACGACCTCGAGGTACGAGCAGTACTTC
few | TRBD1 | TRBJ2-2 | TRBV10-1 | CASSVQGAGTGELFF | TGCGCCAGCAGTGTACAGGGGGCAGGTACCGGGGAGCTGTTTTTT
- | - | TRBJ1-5 | TRBV6-5 | CASSSYSNQPQHF | TGTGCCAGCAGTTCTTATAGCAATCAGCCCCAGCATTTT
- | TRBD1 | TRBJ2-3 | TRBV10-1 | CASSGTGPSTDTQYF | TGCGCCAGCAGTGGGACAGGACCCAGCACAGATACGCAGTATTTT
few | - | TRBJ1-5 | TRBV5-4 | CASSQEGSGLIGQHF | TGTGCCAGCAGCCAAGAAGGGTCAGGACTGATCGGCCAGCATTTT
- | TRBD2 | TRBJ2-1 | TRBV9 | CASSPRLAGNNEQFF | TGTGCCAGCAGCCCCCGACTAGCGGGGAACAATGAGCAGTTCTTC
- | TRBD1 | TRBJ2-2 | TRBV7-7 | CASSLQGIGDFTGELFF | TGTGCTAGCAGCTTACAGGGGATCGGCGATTTCACCGGGGAGCTGTTTTTT
- | - | TRBJ2-5 | TRBV11-2 | CASSLEFKETQYF | TGTGCCAGCAGCTTAGAGTTCAAAGAGACCCAGTACTTC
once | - | TRBJ2-3 | TRBV6-5 | CASSYSGLSDTQYF | TGTGCCAGCAGTTATTCGGGACTTTCAGATACGCAGTATTTT
- | TRBD2 | TRBJ2-7 | TRBV5-4 | CASSAFGGATIYEQYF | TGTGCCAGCAGCGCCTTCGGGGGGGCTACAATCTACGAGCAGTACTTC
- | TRBD2 | TRBJ2-1 | TRBV5-6 | CASSFWAGGLYNEQFF | TGTGCCAGCAGCTTCTGGGCGGGAGGACTTTACAATGAGCAGTTCTTC
- | - | TRBJ2-7 | TRBV2 | CASSAPGTEQYF | TGTGCCAGCAGCGCTCCGGGGACGGAGCAGTACTTC
- | TRBD1 | TRBJ2-1 | TRBV6-1 | CASSEWSRGRGYNEQFF | TGTGCCAGCAGTGAATGGAGCAGGGGGCGCGGGTACAATGAGCAGTTCTTC
- | - | TRBJ1-4 | TRBV30 | CAWSRGGGNEKLFF | TGTGCCTGGAGCCGAGGGGGGGGCAATGAAAAACTGTTTTTT
- | TRBD1 | TRBJ2-1 | TRBV15 | CATSSDRVSYNEQFF | TGTGCCACCAGCTCCGACAGGGTATCATACAATGAGCAGTTCTTC
- | - | TRBJ2-3 | TRBV27 | CASRKSGHGDTQYF | TGTGCCAGCAGAAAAAGCGGGCATGGAGATACGCAGTATTTT
- | TRBD1 | TRBJ2-2 | TRBV7-6 | CASSLTGTGELFF | TGTGCCAGCAGCTTGACAGGGACCGGGGAGCTGTTTTTT
few | - | TRBJ1-2 | TRBV28 | CASRLQGQSYGYTF | TGTGCCAGCAGGTTGCAGGGACAAAGTTATGGCTACACCTTC
- | - | TRBJ2-1 | TRBV5-1 | CASSLAGPYNEQFF | TGCGCCAGCAGCTTGGCGGGACCGTACAATGAGCAGTTCTTC
- | - | TRBJ1-2 | TRBV4-2 | CASTLEGRGGYTF | TGTGCCAGCACCCTGGAAGGCAGGGGAGGCTACACCTTC
- | TRBD1 | TRBJ2-1 | TRBV28 | CASRLTGAGYNEQFF | TGTGCCAGCAGACTAACAGGGGCCGGTTACAATGAGCAGTTCTTC
- | TRBD1 | TRBJ2-3 | TRBV6-5 | CASSTNRGLGDTQYF | TGTGCCAGCAGTACCAACAGGGGGCTAGGAGATACGCAGTATTTT
- | - | TRBJ2-2 | TRBV19 | CASRLYTGELFF | TGTGCCAGTAGGCTGTACACCGGGGAGCTGTTTTTT
- | - | TRBJ1-5 | TRBV10-3 | CAISVPSPPDKNQPQHF | TGTGCCATCAGTGTTCCCTCCCCTCCCGATAAAAATCAGCCCCAGCATTTT
- | - | TRBJ2-7 | TRBV5-6 | CASSLEALEQYF | TGTGCCAGCAGCTTGGAGGCCCTCGAGCAGTACTTC
- | TRBD1 | TRBJ1-3 | TRBV28 | CASSWTGRGNTIYF | TGTGCCAGCAGTTGGACAGGGCGAGGAAACACCATATATTTT
- | - | TRBJ2-3 | TRBV14 | CASSRRDFTDTQYF | TGTGCCAGCAGCCGGAGGGACTTCACAGATACGCAGTATTTT
- | - | TRBJ2-1 | TRBV5-8 | CASSLAPTGAEQFF | TGTGCCAGCAGCTTGGCTCCAACTGGGGCTGAGCAGTTCTTC
- | TRBD1 | TRBJ2-1 | TRBV5-4 | CASSLGISGTGNYNEQFF | TGTGCCAGCAGCTTGGGGATTTCCGGGACAGGGAACTACAATGAGCAGTTCTTC
- | TRBD2 | TRBJ2-7 | TRBV30 | CAWSLAGEQYF | TGTGCCTGGAGTTTAGCGGGCGAGCAGTACTTC
- | - | TRBJ2-5 | TRBV6-5 | CASSYPGGTGETQYF | TGTGCCAGCAGTTACCCCGGCGGGACGGGAGAGACCCAGTACTTC
- | - | TRBJ2-2 | TRBV19 | CASSLKRGNRPGELFF | TGTGCCAGTAGTTTGAAGCGCGGTAACCGCCCCGGGGAGCTGTTTTTT
- | - | TRBJ1-4 | TRBV5-4 | CASSAAGVTNEKLFF | TGTGCCAGCAGCGCGGCAGGGGTCACTAATGAAAAACTGTTTTTT
few | - | TRBJ2-4 | TRBV7-2 | CASSQGGAAKNIQYF | TGTGCCAGCAGCCAGGGCGGTGCGGCCAAAAACATTCAGTACTTC